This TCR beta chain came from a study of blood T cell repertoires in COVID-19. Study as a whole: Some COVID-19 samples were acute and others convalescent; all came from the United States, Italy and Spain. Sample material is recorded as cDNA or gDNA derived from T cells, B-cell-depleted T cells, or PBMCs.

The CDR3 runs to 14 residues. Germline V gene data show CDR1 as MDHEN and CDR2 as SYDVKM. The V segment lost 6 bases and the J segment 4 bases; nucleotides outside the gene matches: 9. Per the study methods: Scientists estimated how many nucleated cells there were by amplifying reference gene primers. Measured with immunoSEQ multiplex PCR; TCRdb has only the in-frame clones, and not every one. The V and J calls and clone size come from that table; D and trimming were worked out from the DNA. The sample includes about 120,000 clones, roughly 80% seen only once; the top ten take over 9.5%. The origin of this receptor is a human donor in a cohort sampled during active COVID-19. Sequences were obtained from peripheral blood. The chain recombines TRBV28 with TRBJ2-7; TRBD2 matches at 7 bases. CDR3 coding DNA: TGTGCCAGCAGCCCCGGGGGGTCAGATTACGAGCAGTACTTC. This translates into CASSPGGSDYEQYF.